Below, 11 T cell receptor beta chains from the same sample are listed, as sequenced in a study of T cell responses to AZD1222 COVID-19 vaccine. Sequenced by immunoSEQ multiplex PCR; TCRdb stores in-frame clones only, minus some. The sample shows fewer than 85,000 clones, 80% to 90% of them seen only once. The sample here was peripheral blood, taken on day 0 of AZD1222 vaccination. These receptors were obtained from an adult in good health.

The rearrangement joins TRBV11-1 to TRBJ2-7; D is possibly TRBD2 (5 bases). Looked up from germline, CDR1 is SGHAT and CDR2 is FQDESV (reference sequence). CDR3 length: 15 amino acids. Trimming took 2 bases from V and 2 from J, leaving 13 bases between them. The CDR3 is CASSLSLAGTYEQYF. The CDR3 DNA reads TGTGCCAGCAGCTTATCCCTAGCTGGGACCTACGAGCAGTACTTC.

This sequence joins TRBV7-2 and TRBJ2-1; the match to TRBD2 covers 9 bases. Per the germline V gene, CDR1 is SGHTA and CDR2 is FQGNSA. The CDR3 is made up of 16 amino acids. The V segment lost 1 base and the J segment 9 bases; nucleotides outside the gene matches: 10. The CDR3 coding sequence is TGTGCCAGCAGCTTAGGCGCGGGAGGGAGGAGCGGTGAGCAGTTCTTC. Protein sequence: CASSLGAGGRSGEQFF.

The chain links TRBV30 to TRBJ1-4; D ambiguous. V lost 5 bases and J lost 0, with 7 bases in between. The CDR3 loop spans 13 amino acids. Germline V gene sequence: CDR1 GTSNPN, CDR2 SVGIG (reference sequence). The CDR3 nucleotides are TGTGCCTGGGGGTCGACAACTAATGAAAAACTGTTTTTT. It is translated as CAWGSTTNEKLFF.

This clone turned up a few times. This chain connects TRBV29-1 to TRBJ1-1; TRBD1 aligns across 7 bases. Trimming at V came to 5 bases and at J to 1 base, leaving 10 bases not matched to a gene. This CDR3 spans 15 amino acids. CDR1 is SQVTM, CDR2 ANQGSEA, per germline. The CDR3 region is CSVSLPTGPNTEAFF. The CDR3, as DNA: TGCAGCGTTTCCCTCCCGACAGGGCCGAACACTGAAGCTTTCTTT.

The chain combines TRBV9 with TRBJ1-5, with no clear D. Between the trimmed V and J ends, which lost 3 bases and 2 bases, there was a span of 9 bases. Germline lookup yields CDR1 SGDLS and CDR2 YYNGEE. The CDR3 loop spans 14 amino acids. CDR3 DNA sequence: TGTGCCAGCAGCGCCGGACTTGGCAATCAGCCCCAGCATTTT. It yields the protein CASSAGLGNQPQHF.

This clone occurred once. This chain links TRBV9 with TRBJ2-7; 7 bases are a match to TRBD2. This CDR3 region has 14 residues. In germline, CDR1 is SGDLS, CDR2 YYNGEE. V was pared by 5 bases and J by 4 bases, with 9 bases of the junction left unmatched. CDR3: CASSDTGRPYEQYF. The CDR3 bases are TGTGCCAGCAGTGACACCGGGAGGCCGTACGAGCAGTACTTC.

The genes are TRBV27 and TRBJ2-3; 14 bases are shared with TRBD2. Trimming at V came to 6 bases and at J to 6 bases, leaving 8 bases not matched to a gene. The CDR3 spans 16 residues. The germline V gene has CDR1 MNHEY and CDR2 SMNVEV (reference sequence). Here the CDR3 DNA reads TGTGCCAGCAGCCTCCTGGGACTAGCGGGAGATGATACGCAGTATTTT. Its translation is CASSLLGLAGDDTQYF.

Details on this clone: The same CDR3 arises from other DNA sequences in this sample as well. V usage is TRBV7-3 and J usage is TRBJ2-3; D call uncertain. The CDR3 runs to 13 residues. Germline CDR1 SGHTA, CDR2 FQGTGA. Trimming took 3 bases from V and 0 from J, leaving 4 bases between them. CDR3 in DNA: TGTGCCAGCAGCTTGGGGAGCACAGATACGCAGTATTTT. It yields the protein CASSLGSTDTQYF.

The chain couples TRBV5-1 to TRBJ1-6; 12 bases are a match to TRBD1. The CDR3 contains 19 residues. Germline-derived CDR1 and CDR2 are SGHRS and YFSETQ. V dropped 1 base and J dropped 5; count of bases not matched to a gene: 10. CDR3 nucleotide sequence: TGCGCCAGCAGCTTGAGGGGACAGGGGGCCCCCGGCCATAATTCACCCCTCCACTTT. This gives the protein CASSLRGQGAPGHNSPLHF.

V gene TRBV5-6 combines with J gene TRBJ2-7; TRBD1 matches at 10 bases. The CDR3 spans 18 residues. Germline CDR1 SGHDT, CDR2 YYEEEE. The J segment lost 2 bases and the V segment lost 2 bases, leaving 13 bases of the junction unmatched. CDR3 sequence (DNA): TGTGCCAGCAGCTTCGGGCCCGCTCCGGGGACAGGGGCCTACGAGCAGTACTTC. Residues: CASSFGPAPGTGAYEQYF.

The genes are TRBV11-2 and TRBJ1-2; D gene unclear. The CDR3 extends over 13 amino acids. Germline V gene lookup returns CDR1 SGHAT and CDR2 FQNNGV. The V gene lost 5 bases and the J gene lost 3 bases, with 10 bases spanning the gap. The CDR3 bases are TGTGCCAGCAGCCCGGGCCTTGACTATGGCTACACCTTC. Translation gives CASSPGLDYGYTF.